These T cell receptor beta chains were read from a single sample in a study of memory CD4+ T cells and cytomegalovirus serostatus. Sequencing was performed with immunoSEQ multiplex PCR; in TCRdb, only in-frame clones are kept and a portion is missing. Of about 25,000 clones detected, about 79% appear once; the ten largest clones hold approximately 1%. Sequenced sample: memory CD4+ T cells from blood. These receptors were collected from an adult in good health and CMV-seronegative. Each CDR3 is given with its conserved first and last residue. Each record gives: CDR3 protein, CDR3 DNA, clone size, CDR3 length, D gene, V gene, J gene. A D gene is named only where the DNA matches it firmly. Expanded clones are given a class, and other clones once, few, many or no size at all.

CAITGGSGNTIYF,TGTGCCATCACCGGGGGTTCTGGAAACACCATATATTTT,.,13,.,TRBV10-3,TRBJ1-3
CASNTGESTQYF,TGCGCCAGCAATACAGGGGAGAGTACCCAGTACTTC,.,12,TRBD1,TRBV5-1,TRBJ2-5
CASSKQGNGYTF,TGTGCCAGCAGCAAACAGGGTAATGGCTACACCTTC,.,12,.,TRBV21-1,TRBJ1-2
CASTPGRGNTIYF,TGTGCCAGTACCCCAGGGAGAGGAAACACCATATATTTT,.,13,.,TRBV19,TRBJ1-3
CASSSGRTYSGNTIYF,TGCGCCAGCAGCTCGGGACGCACCTACTCTGGAAACACCATATATTTT,.,16,.,TRBV5-1,TRBJ1-3
CASSSARNEQFF,TGTGCCAGCAGCTCGGCTAGGAATGAGCAGTTCTTC,.,12,.,TRBV6-5,TRBJ2-1
CASSFDPDRASAGELFF,TGTGCCAGCAGCTTTGACCCGGACAGGGCATCGGCCGGGGAGCTGTTTTTT,.,17,TRBD1,TRBV11-2,TRBJ2-2
CASSGRQTTTF,TGTGCCAGCAGTGGTCGACAAACAACGACCTTC,.,11,.,TRBV27,TRBJ1-2
CASRLVGDRVEGDEQFF,TGTGCAAGTCGCTTAGTAGGGGACAGGGTTGAAGGGGATGAGCAGTTCTTC,.,17,.,TRBV12-2,TRBJ2-1
CAISKATDTQYF,TGTGCCATCAGTAAGGCCACAGATACGCAGTATTTT,.,12,.,TRBV10-3,TRBJ2-3
CSARKNEPQHF,TGCAGTGCTCGAAAAAATGAGCCCCAGCATTTT,.,11,.,TRBV20-1,TRBJ1-5
CASSPGDRETQYF,TGCGCCAGCAGCCCGGGGGACCGCGAGACCCAGTACTTC,few,13,.,TRBV5-1,TRBJ2-5
CASSSRRYSGNTIYF,TGTGCCAGCAGCAGCAGGCGATACTCTGGAAACACCATATATTTT,.,15,.,TRBV6-5,TRBJ1-3